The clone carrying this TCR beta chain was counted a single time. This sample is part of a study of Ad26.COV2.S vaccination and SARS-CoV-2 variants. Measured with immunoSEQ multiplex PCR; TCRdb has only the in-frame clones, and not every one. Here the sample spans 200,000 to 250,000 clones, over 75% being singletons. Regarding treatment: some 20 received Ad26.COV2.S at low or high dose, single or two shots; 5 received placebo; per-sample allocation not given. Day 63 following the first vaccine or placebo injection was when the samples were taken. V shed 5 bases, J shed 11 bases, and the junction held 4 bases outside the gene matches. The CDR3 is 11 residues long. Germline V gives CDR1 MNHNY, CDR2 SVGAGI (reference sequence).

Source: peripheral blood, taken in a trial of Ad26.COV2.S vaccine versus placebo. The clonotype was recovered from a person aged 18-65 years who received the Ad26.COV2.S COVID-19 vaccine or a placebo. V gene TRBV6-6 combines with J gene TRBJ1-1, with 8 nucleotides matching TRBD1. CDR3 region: CASSLTGEAFF. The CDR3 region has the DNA TGTGCCAGCAGTCTGACAGGGGAGGCTTTCTTT.